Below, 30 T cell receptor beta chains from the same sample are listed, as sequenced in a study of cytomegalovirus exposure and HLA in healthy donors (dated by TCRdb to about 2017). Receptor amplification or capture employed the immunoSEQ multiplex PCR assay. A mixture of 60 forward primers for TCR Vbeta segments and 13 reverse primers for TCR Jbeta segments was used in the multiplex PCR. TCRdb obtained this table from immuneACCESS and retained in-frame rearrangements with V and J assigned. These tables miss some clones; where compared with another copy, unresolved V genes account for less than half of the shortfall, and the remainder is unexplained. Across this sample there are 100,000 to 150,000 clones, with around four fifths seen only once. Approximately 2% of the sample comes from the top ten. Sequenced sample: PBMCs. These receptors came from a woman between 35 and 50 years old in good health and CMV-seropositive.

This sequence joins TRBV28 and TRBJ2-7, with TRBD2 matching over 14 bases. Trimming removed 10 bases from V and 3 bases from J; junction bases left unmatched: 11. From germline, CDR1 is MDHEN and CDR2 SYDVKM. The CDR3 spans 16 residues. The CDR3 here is CATQGLAGAIRYEQYF. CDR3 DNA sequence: TGTGCCACCCAGGGACTAGCGGGAGCGATCCGCTACGAGCAGTACTTC.

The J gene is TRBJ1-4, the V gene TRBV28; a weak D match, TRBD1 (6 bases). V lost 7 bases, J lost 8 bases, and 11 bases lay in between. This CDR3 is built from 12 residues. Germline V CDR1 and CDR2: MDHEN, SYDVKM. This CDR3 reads CASMGGLEKLFF. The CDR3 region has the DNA TGTGCCAGCATGGGGGGGCTCGAAAAACTGTTTTTT. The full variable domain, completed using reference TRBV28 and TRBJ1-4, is DVKVTQSSRYLVKRTGEKVFLECVQDMDHENMFWYRQDPGLGLRLIYFSYDVKMKEKGDIPEGYSVSREKKERFSLILESASTNQTSMYLCASMGGLEKLFFGSGTQLSVL.

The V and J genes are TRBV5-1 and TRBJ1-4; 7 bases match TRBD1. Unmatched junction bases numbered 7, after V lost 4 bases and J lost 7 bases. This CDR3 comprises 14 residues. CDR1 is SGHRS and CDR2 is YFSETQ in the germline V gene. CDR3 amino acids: CASSGRTGFEKLFF. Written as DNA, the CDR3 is TGCGCCAGCAGCGGAAGGACAGGATTTGAAAAACTGTTTTTT. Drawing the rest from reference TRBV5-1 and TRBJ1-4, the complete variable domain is KAGVTQTPRYLIKTRGQQVTLSCSPISGHRSVSWYQQTPGQGLQFLFEYFSETQRNKGNFPGRFSGRQFSNSRSEMNVSTLELGDSALYLCASSGRTGFEKLFFGSGTQLSVL.

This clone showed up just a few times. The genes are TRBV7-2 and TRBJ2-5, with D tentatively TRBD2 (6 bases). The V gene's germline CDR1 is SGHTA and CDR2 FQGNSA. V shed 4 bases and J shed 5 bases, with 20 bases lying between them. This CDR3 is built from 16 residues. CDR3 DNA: TGTGCCAGCAGCTCCCGGCTGGGCGGGACGGGGGAGACCCAGTACTTC. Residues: CASSSRLGGTGETQYF. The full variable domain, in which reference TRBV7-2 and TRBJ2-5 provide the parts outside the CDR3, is GAGVSQSPSNKVTEKGKDVELRCDPISGHTALYWYRQSLGQGLEFLIYFQGNSAPDKSGLPSDRFSAERTGGSVSTLTIQRTQQEDSAVYLCASSSRLGGTGETQYFGPGTRLLVL.

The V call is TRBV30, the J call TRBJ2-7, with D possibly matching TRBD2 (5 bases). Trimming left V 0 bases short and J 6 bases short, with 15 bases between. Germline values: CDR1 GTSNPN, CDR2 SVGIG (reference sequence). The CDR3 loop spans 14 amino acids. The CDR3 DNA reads TGTGCCTGGAGTGTACGGCGGGCCGACGGCGAGCAGTACTTC. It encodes CAWSVRRADGEQYF.

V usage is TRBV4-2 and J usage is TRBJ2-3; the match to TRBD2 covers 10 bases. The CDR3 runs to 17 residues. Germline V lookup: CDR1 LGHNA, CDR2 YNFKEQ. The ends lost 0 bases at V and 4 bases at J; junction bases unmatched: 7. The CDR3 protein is CASSQERSGGAADTQYF. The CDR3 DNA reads TGTGCCAGCAGCCAAGAGAGAAGCGGGGGGGCCGCAGATACGCAGTATTTT.

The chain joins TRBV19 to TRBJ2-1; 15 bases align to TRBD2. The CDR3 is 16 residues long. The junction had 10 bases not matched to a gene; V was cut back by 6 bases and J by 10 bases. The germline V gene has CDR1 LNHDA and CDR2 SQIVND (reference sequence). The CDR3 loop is CASSLGGTSGRREQFF. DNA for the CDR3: TGTGCCAGTAGCCTGGGAGGGACTAGCGGGAGGAGGGAGCAGTTCTTC.

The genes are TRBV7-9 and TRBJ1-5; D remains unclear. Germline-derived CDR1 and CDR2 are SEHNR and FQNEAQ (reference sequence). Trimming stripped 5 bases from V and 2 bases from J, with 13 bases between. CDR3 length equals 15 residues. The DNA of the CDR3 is TGTGCCAGCAGCGGAGGACTGGAGGGCAATCAGCCCCAGCATTTT. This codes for CASSGGLEGNQPQHF.

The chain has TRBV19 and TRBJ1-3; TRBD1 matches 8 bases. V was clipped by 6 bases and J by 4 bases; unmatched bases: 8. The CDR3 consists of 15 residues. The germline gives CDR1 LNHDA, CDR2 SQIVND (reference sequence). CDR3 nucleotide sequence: TGTGCCAGTAGCTTCCAGGGGGCGCCAGGAAACACCATATATTTT. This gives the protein CASSFQGAPGNTIYF.

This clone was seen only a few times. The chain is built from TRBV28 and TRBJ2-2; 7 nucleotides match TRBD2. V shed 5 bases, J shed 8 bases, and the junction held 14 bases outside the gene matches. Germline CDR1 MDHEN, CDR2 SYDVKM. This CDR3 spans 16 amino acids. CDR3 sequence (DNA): TGTGCCAGCAGTCAGGGCAGCGGGAAGGCTCAGGGGGAGCTGTTTTTT. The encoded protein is CASSQGSGKAQGELFF.

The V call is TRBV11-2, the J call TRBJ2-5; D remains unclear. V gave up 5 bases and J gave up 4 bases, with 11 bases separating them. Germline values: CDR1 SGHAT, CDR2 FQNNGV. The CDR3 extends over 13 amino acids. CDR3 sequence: CASSPPSRETQYF. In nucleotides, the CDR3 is TGTGCCAGCAGCCCCCCTTCGAGAGAGACCCAGTACTTC.

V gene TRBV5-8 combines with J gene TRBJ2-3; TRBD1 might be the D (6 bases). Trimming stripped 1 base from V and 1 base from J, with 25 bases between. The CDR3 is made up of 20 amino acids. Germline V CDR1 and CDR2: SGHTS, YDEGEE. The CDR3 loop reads CASSLPPRGMTGVGTDTQYF. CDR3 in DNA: TGTGCCAGCAGCTTGCCCCCCAGGGGCATGACGGGTGTCGGCACAGATACGCAGTATTTT.

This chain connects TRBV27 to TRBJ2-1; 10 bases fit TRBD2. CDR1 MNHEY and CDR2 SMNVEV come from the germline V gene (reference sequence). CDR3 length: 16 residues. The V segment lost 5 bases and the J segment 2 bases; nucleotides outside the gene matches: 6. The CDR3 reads CASSRTSGITYNEQFF. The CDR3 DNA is TGTGCCAGCAGTCGCACTAGCGGGATCACCTACAATGAGCAGTTCTTC.

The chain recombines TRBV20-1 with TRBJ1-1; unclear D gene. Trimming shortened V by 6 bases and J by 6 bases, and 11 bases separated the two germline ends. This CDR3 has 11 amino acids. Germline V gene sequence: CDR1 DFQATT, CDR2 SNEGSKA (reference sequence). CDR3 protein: CSAKGVAEAFF. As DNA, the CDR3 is TGCAGTGCGAAAGGAGTCGCTGAAGCTTTCTTT.

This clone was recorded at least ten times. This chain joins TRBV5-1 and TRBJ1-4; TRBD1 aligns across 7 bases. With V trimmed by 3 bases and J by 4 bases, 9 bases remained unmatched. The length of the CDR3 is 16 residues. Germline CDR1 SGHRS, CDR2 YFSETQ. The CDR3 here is CASSWGLTGVNEKLFF. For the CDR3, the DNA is TGCGCCAGCAGCTGGGGCCTAACAGGGGTTAATGAAAAACTGTTTTTT.

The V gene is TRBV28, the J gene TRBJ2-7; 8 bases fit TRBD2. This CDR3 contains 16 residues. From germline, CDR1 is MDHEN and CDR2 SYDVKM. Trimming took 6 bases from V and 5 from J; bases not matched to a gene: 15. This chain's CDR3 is CASRTPSSGGPHEQYF. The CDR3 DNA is TGTGCCAGCAGAACTCCTTCGTCGGGAGGGCCCCACGAGCAGTACTTC.

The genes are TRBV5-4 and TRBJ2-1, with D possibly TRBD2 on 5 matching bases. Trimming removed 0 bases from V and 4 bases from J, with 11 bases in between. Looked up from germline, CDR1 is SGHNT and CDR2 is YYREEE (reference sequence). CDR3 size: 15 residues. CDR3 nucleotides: TGTGCCAGCAGCTTGGGCCGCACTAGTTACAATGAGCAGTTCTTC. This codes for CASSLGRTSYNEQFF.

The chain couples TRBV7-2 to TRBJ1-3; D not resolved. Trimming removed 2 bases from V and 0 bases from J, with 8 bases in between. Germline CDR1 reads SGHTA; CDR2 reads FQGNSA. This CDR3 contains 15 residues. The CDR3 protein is CASSLMSHSGNTIYF. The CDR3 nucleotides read TGTGCCAGCAGCTTAATGTCCCACTCTGGAAACACCATATATTTT.

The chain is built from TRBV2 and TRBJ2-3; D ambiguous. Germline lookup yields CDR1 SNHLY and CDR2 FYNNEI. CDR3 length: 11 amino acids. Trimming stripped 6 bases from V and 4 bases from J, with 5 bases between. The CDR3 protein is CASRAPDTQYF. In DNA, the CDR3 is TGTGCCAGCAGGGCCCCAGATACGCAGTATTTT.

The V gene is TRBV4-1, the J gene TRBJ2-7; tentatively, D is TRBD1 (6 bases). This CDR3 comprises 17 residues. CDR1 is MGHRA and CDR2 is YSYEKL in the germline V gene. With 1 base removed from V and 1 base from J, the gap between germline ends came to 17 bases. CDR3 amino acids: CASSQVWSQGWSYEQYF. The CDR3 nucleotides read TGCGCCAGCAGCCAAGTTTGGTCCCAGGGGTGGTCCTACGAGCAGTACTTC.

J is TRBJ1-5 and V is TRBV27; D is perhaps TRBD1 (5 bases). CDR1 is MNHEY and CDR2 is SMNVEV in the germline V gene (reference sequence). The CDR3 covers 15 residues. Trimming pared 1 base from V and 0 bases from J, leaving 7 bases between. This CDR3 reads CASSLWGLSNQPQHF. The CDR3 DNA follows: TGTGCCAGCAGTTTATGGGGCCTTAGCAATCAGCCCCAGCATTTT.

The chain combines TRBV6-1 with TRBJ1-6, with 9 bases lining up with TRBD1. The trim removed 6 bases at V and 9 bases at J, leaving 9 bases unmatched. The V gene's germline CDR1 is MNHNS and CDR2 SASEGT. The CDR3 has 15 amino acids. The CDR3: CASSKAGTGSSPLHF. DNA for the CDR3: TGTGCCAGCAGCAAGGCGGGGACAGGGTCTTCACCCCTCCACTTT.

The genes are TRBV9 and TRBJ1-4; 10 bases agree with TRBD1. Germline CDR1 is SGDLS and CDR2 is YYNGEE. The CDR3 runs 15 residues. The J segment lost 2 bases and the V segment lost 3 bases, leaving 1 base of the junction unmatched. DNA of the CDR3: TGTGCCAGCAGCGCGGGACAGGGGACTAATGAAAAACTGTTTTTT. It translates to CASSAGQGTNEKLFF. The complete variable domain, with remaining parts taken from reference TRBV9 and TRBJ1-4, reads DSGVTQTPKHLITATGQRVTLRCSPRSGDLSVYWYQQSLDQGLQFLIQYYNGEERAKGNILERFSAQQFPDLHSELNLSSLELGDSALYFCASSAGQGTNEKLFFGSGTQLSVL.

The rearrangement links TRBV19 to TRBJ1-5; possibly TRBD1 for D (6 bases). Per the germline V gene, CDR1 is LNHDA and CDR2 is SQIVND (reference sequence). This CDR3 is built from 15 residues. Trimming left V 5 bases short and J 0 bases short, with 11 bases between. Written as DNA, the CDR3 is TGTGCCAGTAGTCGGACAGTGTATAGCAATCAGCCCCAGCATTTT. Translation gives CASSRTVYSNQPQHF.

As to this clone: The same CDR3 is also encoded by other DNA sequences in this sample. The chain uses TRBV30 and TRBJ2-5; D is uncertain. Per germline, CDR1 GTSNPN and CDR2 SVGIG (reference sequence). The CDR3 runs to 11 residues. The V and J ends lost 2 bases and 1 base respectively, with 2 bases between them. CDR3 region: CAWSRQETQYF. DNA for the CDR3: TGTGCCTGGAGTCGCCAAGAGACCCAGTACTTC.

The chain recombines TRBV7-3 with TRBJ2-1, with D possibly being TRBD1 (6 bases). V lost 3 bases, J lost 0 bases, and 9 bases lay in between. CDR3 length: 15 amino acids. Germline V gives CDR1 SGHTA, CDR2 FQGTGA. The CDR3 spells CASSLDRASYNEQFF. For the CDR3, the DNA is TGTGCCAGCAGCTTGGACAGAGCCTCCTACAATGAGCAGTTCTTC.

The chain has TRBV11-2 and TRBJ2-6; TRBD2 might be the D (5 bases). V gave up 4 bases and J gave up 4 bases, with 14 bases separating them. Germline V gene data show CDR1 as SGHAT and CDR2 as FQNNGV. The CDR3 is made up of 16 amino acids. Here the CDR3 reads CASSSGLSEGANVLTF. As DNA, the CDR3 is TGTGCCAGCAGCTCCGGACTCTCGGAGGGGGCCAACGTCCTGACTTTC.

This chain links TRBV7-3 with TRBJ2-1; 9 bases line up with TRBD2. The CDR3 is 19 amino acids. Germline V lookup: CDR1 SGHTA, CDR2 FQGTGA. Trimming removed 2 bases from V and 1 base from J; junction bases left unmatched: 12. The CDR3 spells CASSLGRGRGGISYNEQFF. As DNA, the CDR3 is TGTGCCAGCAGCTTAGGCCGCGGGCGGGGGGGCATATCCTACAATGAGCAGTTCTTC.

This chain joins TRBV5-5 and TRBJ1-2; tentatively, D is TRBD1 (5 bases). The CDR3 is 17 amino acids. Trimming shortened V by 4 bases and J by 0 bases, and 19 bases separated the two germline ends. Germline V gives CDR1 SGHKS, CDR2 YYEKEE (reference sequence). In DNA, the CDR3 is TGTGCCAGCAGCGGTCTTATCTTTGGGGCAACTAACTATGGCTACACCTTC. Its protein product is CASSGLIFGATNYGYTF.

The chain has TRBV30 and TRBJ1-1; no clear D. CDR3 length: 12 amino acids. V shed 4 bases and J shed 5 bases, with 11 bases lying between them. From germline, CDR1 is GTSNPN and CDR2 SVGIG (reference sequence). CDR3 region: CAWTFGSTEAFF. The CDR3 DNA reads TGTGCCTGGACCTTTGGGAGTACTGAAGCTTTCTTT.